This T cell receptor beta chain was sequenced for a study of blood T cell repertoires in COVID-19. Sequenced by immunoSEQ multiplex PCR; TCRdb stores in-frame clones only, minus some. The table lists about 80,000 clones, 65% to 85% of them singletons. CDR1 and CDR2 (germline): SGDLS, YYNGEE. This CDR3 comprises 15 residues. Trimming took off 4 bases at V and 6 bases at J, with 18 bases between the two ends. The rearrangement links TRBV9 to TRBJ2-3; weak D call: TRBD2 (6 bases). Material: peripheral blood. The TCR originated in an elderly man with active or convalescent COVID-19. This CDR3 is CASSTQTRFTDTQYF. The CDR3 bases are TGTGCCAGCAGCACCCAGACTAGATTCACGGATACGCAGTATTTT.